These 30 T cell receptor beta chains came from one sample sequenced in a study of OX40 agonist ivuxolimab in advanced cancers. Measured with immunoSEQ multiplex PCR; TCRdb has only the in-frame clones, and not every one. This table holds tens of thousands of clones, less than 85% found once. The input for sequencing was CD4+ or CD8+ T cells sorted from blood, taken in a trial of the OX40 agonist ivuxolimab. The receptors derive from an adult with an advanced solid tumor such as melanoma, head and neck, liver or kidney cancer.

On this clone: A much larger clone differs by one base, so this may be a read error. V is TRBV28 and J is TRBJ2-1; 10 nucleotides align to TRBD2. V lost 6 bases and J lost 0; bases outside the gene matches: 2. In germline, CDR1 is MDHEN, CDR2 SYDVKM. CDR3 size: 15 residues. For the CDR3, the DNA is TGTGCCAGCAGCCCTAGCGGGAGCTCCTACAATGAGCAGTTCTTC. Translating gives CASSPSGSSYNEQFF.

This rearrangement joins TRBV5-1 to TRBJ2-6; a possible D gene is TRBD2 (5 bases). Trimming removed 4 bases at V and 0 bases at J, with 8 bases between. This CDR3 has 15 residues. CDR1 is SGHRS and CDR2 is YFSETQ in the germline V gene. The CDR3 region has the DNA TGCGCCAGCAGCCCAGAGGGCTCTGGGGCCAACGTCCTGACTTTC. This encodes CASSPEGSGANVLTF.

The CDR3 is CASSGDGTPIYNEQFF. CDR3 nucleotide sequence: TGTGCCAGTAGTGGGGATGGGACACCTATTTACAATGAGCAGTTCTTC. The chain couples TRBV19 to TRBJ2-1, with D possibly TRBD1 on 6 matching bases. This CDR3 region has 16 residues. The ends were cut back, 5 bases at V and 4 bases at J, with 18 bases in the middle. Germline CDR1 and CDR2: LNHDA and SQIVND (reference sequence). Full variable domain (remainder filled in from reference TRBV19 and TRBJ2-1): DGGITQSPKYLFRKEGQNVTLSCEQNLNHDAMYWYRQDPGQGLRLIYYSQIVNDFQKGDIAEGYSVSREKKESFPLTVTSAQKNPTAFYLCASSGDGTPIYNEQFFGPGTRLTVL.

The chain carries TRBV4-2 and TRBJ2-2; D call uncertain. Germline V gene sequence: CDR1 LGHNA, CDR2 YNFKEQ. The CDR3 covers 14 residues. V was pared by 0 bases and J by 6 bases, with 8 bases between. CDR3 sequence: CASSQEAWSGELFF. The CDR3 coding sequence is TGTGCCAGCAGCCAAGAGGCATGGTCCGGGGAGCTGTTTTTT.

This chain joins TRBV5-8 and TRBJ2-6, with 10 bases fitting TRBD1. J gave up 4 bases and V 3 bases, and 7 bases lay outside the gene matches. Per the germline V gene, CDR1 is SGHTS and CDR2 is YDEGEE. This CDR3 contains 17 residues. CDR3 sequence: CASSSRGTGVGANVLTF. DNA of the CDR3: TGTGCCAGCAGCTCCCGGGGGACAGGGGTCGGGGCCAACGTCCTGACTTTC. The full variable domain, its missing parts supplied by reference TRBV5-8 and TRBJ2-6, is EAGVTQSPTHLIKTRGQQATLRCSPISGHTSVYWYQQALGLGLQFLLWYDEGEERNRGNFPPRFSGRQFPNYSSELNVNALELEDSALYLCASSSRGTGVGANVLTFGAGSRLTVL.

This chain uses TRBV28 with TRBJ2-7; possible D gene TRBD1, 6 bases. Looked up from germline, CDR1 is MDHEN and CDR2 is SYDVKM. Trimming took 6 bases from V and 5 from J, leaving 17 bases between them. The CDR3 consists of 14 residues. The CDR3 DNA reads as TGTGCCAGCAGAAACTCAGGGGTTTTGGACGAGCAGTACTTC. Translated: CASRNSGVLDEQYF. Combining the CDR3 with reference TRBV28 and TRBJ2-7 gives the whole variable domain DVKVTQSSRYLVKRTGEKVFLECVQDMDHENMFWYRQDPGLGLRLIYFSYDVKMKEKGDIPEGYSVSREKKERFSLILESASTNQTSMYLCASRNSGVLDEQYFGPGTRLTVT.

The V gene is TRBV2, the J gene TRBJ2-7; D is unclear. Germline V lookup: CDR1 SNHLY, CDR2 FYNNEI. The CDR3 consists of 13 residues. Trimming removed 9 bases at V and 3 bases at J, with 15 bases between. CDR3 nucleotides: TGTGCCAGTCATCCCGACGGTATCTACGAGCAGTACTTC. This sequence encodes CASHPDGIYEQYF.

This clone was observed a few times. The chain recombines TRBV10-1 with TRBJ1-2; unclear D gene. Germline V gene sequence: CDR1 WNHNN, CDR2 SYGVQD (reference sequence). The CDR3 length is 13 residues. Trimming removed 4 bases at V and 2 bases at J, with 8 bases between. The CDR3 coding sequence is TGCGCCAGCAGTGTTGGGGAGAACTATGGCTACACCTTC. Translating it yields CASSVGENYGYTF.

The rearrangement uses TRBV7-7 and TRBJ2-3; D not certain. Germline CDR1 is SSHAT and CDR2 is FNYEAQ (reference sequence). Trimming removed 0 bases from V and 6 bases from J, with 7 bases in between. The length of the CDR3 is 13 residues. The CDR3 here is CASSLAGSDTQYF. CDR3 in DNA: TGTGCCAGCAGCTTAGCGGGATCGGATACGCAGTATTTT.

The rearrangement joins TRBV19 to TRBJ2-5; weak D call: TRBD2 (5 bases). The germline V gene encodes CDR1 LNHDA and CDR2 SQIVND (reference sequence). The CDR3 is 13 amino acids. V was cut by 5 bases and J by 7 bases, with 14 bases left in between. The CDR3 region is CASSAGLLGTQYF. The CDR3 bases are TGTGCCAGTAGTGCCGGACTTCTAGGGACCCAGTACTTC.

The rearrangement links TRBV5-6 to TRBJ2-1; D not certain. The V end lost 2 bases, the J end lost 6 bases, and 18 bases lay between the germline ends. The CDR3 runs to 16 residues. CDR1 and CDR2 from the germline V gene are SGHDT and YYEEEE. The CDR3 is CASSLLQLSWANEQFF. For the CDR3, the DNA is TGTGCCAGCAGCTTATTGCAACTCTCCTGGGCCAATGAGCAGTTCTTC.

The CDR3 sequence: CASSQDYAPNNQPQHF. As DNA, the CDR3 is TGCGCCAGCAGCCAAGATTACGCACCGAACAATCAGCCCCAGCATTTT. This chain links TRBV4-3 with TRBJ1-5; no reliable D call. The CDR3 spans 16 residues. CDR1 and CDR2 from the germline V gene are LGHNA and YSLEER. The V gene lost 0 bases and the J gene lost 3 bases, with 12 bases spanning the gap.

The V and J genes are TRBV5-6 and TRBJ1-1; D unclear. V was trimmed by 2 bases and J by 10 bases, leaving 12 bases between them. The CDR3 is 12 amino acids. The V gene's germline CDR1 is SGHDT and CDR2 YYEEEE. CDR3 in DNA: TGTGCCAGCAGCTTTTACGAGGCAGGAGCTTTCTTT. Protein: CASSFYEAGAFF.

V and J are TRBV9 and TRBJ2-5; 10 nucleotides agree with TRBD2. V was clipped by 0 bases and J by 5 bases; unmatched bases: 16. CDR3 length: 19 amino acids. Germline CDR1 SGDLS, CDR2 YYNGEE. The chain's CDR3 is CASSVGSGRAGRELETQYF. The CDR3 nucleotides read TGTGCCAGCAGCGTAGGAAGCGGGAGGGCCGGGAGAGAGTTGGAGACCCAGTACTTC.

CDR3 nucleotides: TGTGCCAGCAGCTTCCCTGGTGGACTAGTAAACAATGAGCAGTTCTTC. Translating it yields CASSFPGGLVNNEQFF. The chain employs TRBV7-2 and TRBJ2-1; TRBD2 agrees at 7 bases. This CDR3 comprises 16 residues. From germline, CDR1 is SGHTA and CDR2 FQGNSA. With V trimmed by 3 bases and J by 5 bases, 10 bases remained unmatched.

The chain carries TRBV18 and TRBJ1-5; the D gene is possibly TRBD1 (6 bases). This CDR3 is built from 14 residues. The ends were cut back, 6 bases at V and 10 bases at J, with 19 bases in the middle. The germline V gene has CDR1 KGHSH and CDR2 LQKENI. In DNA, the CDR3 is TGTGCCAGCTCTCCCAGGGGTGGGAGGGCCCCCCAGCATTTT. It codes for CASSPRGGRAPQHF.

This clone was seen once. The chain's CDR3 is CAWGPTWPNYGYTF. As DNA, the CDR3 is TGTGCCTGGGGTCCTACGTGGCCTAACTATGGCTACACCTTC. The genes are TRBV30 and TRBJ1-2, with unresolved D. Trimming removed 5 bases from V and 0 bases from J, with 13 bases in between. CDR1 GTSNPN and CDR2 SVGIG come from the germline V gene (reference sequence). The CDR3 has 14 residues.

J is TRBJ2-7 and V is TRBV5-8, with D perhaps TRBD1 (6 bases). Trimming took 4 bases from V and 5 from J, leaving 19 bases between them. Germline V gene sequence: CDR1 SGHTS, CDR2 YDEGEE. The CDR3 spans 15 residues. The chain's CDR3 is CASSAPGQGANEQYF. The CDR3 DNA sequence: TGTGCCAGCAGCGCACCGGGACAAGGGGCCAACGAGCAGTACTTC. The entire variable domain, with the rest obtained from reference TRBV5-8 and TRBJ2-7, is as follows: EAGVTQSPTHLIKTRGQQATLRCSPISGHTSVYWYQQALGLGLQFLLWYDEGEERNRGNFPPRFSGRQFPNYSSELNVNALELEDSALYLCASSAPGQGANEQYFGPGTRLTVT.

J is TRBJ2-7 and V is TRBV10-1, with 8 bases identical to TRBD1. The germline V gene has CDR1 WNHNN and CDR2 SYGVQD (reference sequence). The CDR3 is made up of 18 amino acids. V lost 5 bases, J lost 5 bases, and 20 bases stayed unmatched. This CDR3 is CASSTPRRTGNPQDEQYF. CDR3 DNA: TGCGCCAGCAGTACACCTCGGCGGACAGGGAATCCTCAGGACGAGCAGTACTTC.

This clone was detected a few times. Other DNA sequences in the same sample also yield this CDR3. The rearrangement links TRBV2 to TRBJ2-1; 15 bases are a match to TRBD2. With 5 bases clipped from V and 5 bases from J, the junction kept 7 bases outside the gene matches. CDR3 length: 17 residues. Germline V gene lookup returns CDR1 SNHLY and CDR2 FYNNEI. Here the CDR3 DNA reads TGTGCCAGCAGTCAACTTGGACTAGCGGGAGGGAACAATGAGCAGTTCTTC. Protein: CASSQLGLAGGNNEQFF.

This sequence joins TRBV19 and TRBJ2-1; D perhaps matches TRBD1 (6 bases). Trimming shortened V by 5 bases and J by 9 bases, and 17 bases separated the two germline ends. Germline CDR1 is LNHDA and CDR2 is SQIVND (reference sequence). The CDR3 is 14 amino acids. CDR3 nucleotides: TGTGCCAGTAGTCCCCGACAGGACAGAGGTGAGCAGTTCTTC. Its translation: CASSPRQDRGEQFF.

The rearrangement joins TRBV6-4 to TRBJ2-3; no clear D gene. Germline-derived CDR1 and CDR2 are MRHNA and SNTAGT. V shed 4 bases and J shed 2 bases, with 7 bases lying between them. The CDR3 covers 13 residues. The CDR3 sequence is CASSALPTDTQYF. The CDR3 DNA reads as TGTGCCAGCAGTGCCCTCCCCACAGATACGCAGTATTTT.

The rearrangement uses TRBV5-6 and TRBJ2-7, with D possibly matching TRBD2 (5 bases). Per germline, CDR1 SGHDT and CDR2 YYEEEE. The CDR3 spans 14 residues. The V end lost 4 bases, the J end lost 0 bases, and 11 bases lay between the germline ends. This chain's CDR3 is CASSLRGVSYEQYF. The CDR3 bases are TGTGCCAGCAGCCTCCGGGGAGTCTCCTACGAGCAGTACTTC.

This clone was observed once. The gene calls are TRBV7-2 and TRBJ2-1; possibly TRBD2 for D (6 bases). This CDR3 comprises 16 residues. Looked up from germline, CDR1 is SGHTA and CDR2 is FQGNSA. V lost 3 bases and J lost 8, with 20 bases in between. The CDR3 coding sequence is TGTGCCAGCAGCTTGGGCCCCCCGGCGGGGTCGGATGAGCAGTTCTTC. Translating it yields CASSLGPPAGSDEQFF.

V gene TRBV6-1 combines with J gene TRBJ1-3; D gene unclear. Germline V gene sequence: CDR1 MNHNS, CDR2 SASEGT. V lost 1 base and J lost 0, with 7 bases in between. The CDR3 spans 15 residues. The DNA of the CDR3 is TGTGCCAGCAGTGAAGAGGGCATCTCTGGAAACACCATATATTTT. Translation: CASSEEGISGNTIYF.

The V gene is TRBV7-2, the J gene TRBJ1-6, with unresolved D. Germline-derived CDR1 and CDR2 are SGHTA and FQGNSA. The ends were cut back, 0 bases at V and 4 bases at J, with 10 bases in the middle. CDR3 length: 16 residues. Here the CDR3 reads CASSLALGLYNSPLHF. CDR3 bases: TGTGCCAGCAGCTTAGCCCTGGGTTTGTATAATTCACCCCTCCACTTT.

J is TRBJ2-2 and V is TRBV7-9, with TRBD2 matching over 7 bases. The CDR3 has 16 amino acids. Germline assignment: CDR1 SEHNR and CDR2 FQNEAQ (reference sequence). The ends lost 5 bases at V and 0 bases at J; junction bases unmatched: 6. CDR3 region: CASSEGLGTNTGELFF. The CDR3 DNA is TGTGCCAGCAGCGAAGGACTAGGGACGAACACCGGGGAGCTGTTTTTT.

This CDR3 is CASTDIGTSGSNEQFF. In nucleotides, the CDR3 is TGTGCCAGCACCGATATAGGGACTAGCGGGAGCAATGAGCAGTTCTTC. The chain employs TRBV7-9 and TRBJ2-1; TRBD2 agrees at 14 bases. This CDR3 contains 16 residues. J lost 6 bases, V lost 7 bases, and 8 bases had no gene match. The germline V gene has CDR1 SEHNR and CDR2 FQNEAQ (reference sequence).

The chain is built from TRBV7-9 and TRBJ1-1; no definite D call. Germline V gene lookup returns CDR1 SEHNR and CDR2 FQNEAQ (reference sequence). The CDR3 loop spans 14 amino acids. Trimming shortened V by 3 bases and J by 0 bases, and 8 bases separated the two germline ends. This CDR3 reads CASSLGTLNTEAFF. The CDR3 DNA reads as TGTGCCAGCAGCTTGGGTACATTGAACACTGAAGCTTTCTTT.

V is TRBV6-5 and J is TRBJ2-2; 7 bases are shared with TRBD1. The CDR3 length is 13 residues. The V gene's germline CDR1 is MNHEY and CDR2 SVGAGI. The trim removed 8 bases at V and 7 bases at J, leaving 7 bases unmatched. The CDR3 bases are TGTGCCAGCCACCGCAGGGGGTTCGGGGAGCTGTTTTTT. This encodes CASHRRGFGELFF.